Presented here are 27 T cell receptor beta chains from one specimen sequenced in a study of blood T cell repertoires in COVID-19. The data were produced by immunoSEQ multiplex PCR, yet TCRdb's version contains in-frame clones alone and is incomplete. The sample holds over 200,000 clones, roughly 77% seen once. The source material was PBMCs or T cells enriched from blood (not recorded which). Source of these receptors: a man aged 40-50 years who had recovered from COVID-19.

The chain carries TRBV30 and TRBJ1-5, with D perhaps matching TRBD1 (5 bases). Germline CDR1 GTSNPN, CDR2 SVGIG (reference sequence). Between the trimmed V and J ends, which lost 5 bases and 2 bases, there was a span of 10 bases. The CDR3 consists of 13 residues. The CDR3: CAWGGRGNQPQHF. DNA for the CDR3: TGTGCCTGGGGGGGGAGGGGCAATCAGCCCCAGCATTTT.

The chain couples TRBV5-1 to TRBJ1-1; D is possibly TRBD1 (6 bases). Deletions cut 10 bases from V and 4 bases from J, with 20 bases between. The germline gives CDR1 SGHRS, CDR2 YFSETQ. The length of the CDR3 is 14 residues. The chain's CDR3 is CAARSREDSTEAFF. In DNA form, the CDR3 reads TGCGCCGCCCGAAGCCGAGAGGACAGCACTGAAGCTTTCTTT.

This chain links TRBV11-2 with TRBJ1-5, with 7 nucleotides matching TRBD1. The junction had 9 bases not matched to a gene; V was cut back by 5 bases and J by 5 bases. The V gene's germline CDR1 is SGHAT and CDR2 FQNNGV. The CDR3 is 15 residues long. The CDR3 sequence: CASSPGTEGYQPQHF. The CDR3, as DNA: TGTGCCAGCAGCCCTGGGACAGAGGGATATCAGCCCCAGCATTTT. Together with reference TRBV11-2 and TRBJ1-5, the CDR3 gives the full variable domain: EAGVAQSPRYKIIEKRQSVAFWCNPISGHATLYWYQQILGQGPKLLIQFQNNGVVDDSQLPKDRFSAERLKGVDSTLKIQPAKLEDSAVYLCASSPGTEGYQPQHFGDGTRLSIL.

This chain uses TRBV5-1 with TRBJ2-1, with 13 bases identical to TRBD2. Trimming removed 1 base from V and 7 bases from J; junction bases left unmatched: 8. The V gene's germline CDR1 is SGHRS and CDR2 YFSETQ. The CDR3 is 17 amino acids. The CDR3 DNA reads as TGCGCCAGCAGCTTGATCACTAGCGGGAGGGCGGGGAATGAGCAGTTCTTC. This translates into CASSLITSGRAGNEQFF.

DNA for the CDR3: TGTGCCAGCAGTCTGCAGGGGGCATATGGCTACACCTTC. Amino acid sequence: CASSLQGAYGYTF. The chain has TRBV2 and TRBJ1-2, with 8 bases that match TRBD1. Trimming at V came to 5 bases and at J to 5 bases, leaving 4 bases not matched to a gene. Germline-derived CDR1 and CDR2 are SNHLY and FYNNEI. This CDR3 spans 13 amino acids.

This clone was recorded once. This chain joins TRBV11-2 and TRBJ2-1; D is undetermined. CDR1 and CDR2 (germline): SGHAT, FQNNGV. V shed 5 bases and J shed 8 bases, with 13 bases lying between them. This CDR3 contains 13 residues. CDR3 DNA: TGTGCCAGCAGCCCGAGATTTGCGGATGAGCAGTTCTTC. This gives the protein CASSPRFADEQFF.

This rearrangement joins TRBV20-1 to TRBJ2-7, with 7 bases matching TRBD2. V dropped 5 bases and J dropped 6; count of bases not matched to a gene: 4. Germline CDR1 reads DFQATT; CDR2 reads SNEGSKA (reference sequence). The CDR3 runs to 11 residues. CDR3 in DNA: TGCAGTGCTGGCGGGGGATTCGAGCAGTACTTC. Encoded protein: CSAGGGFEQYF.

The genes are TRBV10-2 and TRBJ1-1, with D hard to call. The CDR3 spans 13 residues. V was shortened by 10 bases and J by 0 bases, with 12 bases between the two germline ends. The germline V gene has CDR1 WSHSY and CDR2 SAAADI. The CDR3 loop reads CAIREGLNTEAFF. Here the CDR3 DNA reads TGCGCCATACGGGAGGGCCTGAACACTGAAGCTTTCTTT.

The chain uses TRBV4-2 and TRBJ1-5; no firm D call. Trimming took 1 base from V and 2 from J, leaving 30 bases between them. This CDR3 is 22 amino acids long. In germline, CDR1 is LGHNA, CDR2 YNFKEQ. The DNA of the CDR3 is TGTGCCAGCAGCCAAGGAGTTCGCGCGGCAGGCGGGCGAAATTTGGGCAATCAGCCCCAGCATTTT. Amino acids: CASSQGVRAAGGRNLGNQPQHF.

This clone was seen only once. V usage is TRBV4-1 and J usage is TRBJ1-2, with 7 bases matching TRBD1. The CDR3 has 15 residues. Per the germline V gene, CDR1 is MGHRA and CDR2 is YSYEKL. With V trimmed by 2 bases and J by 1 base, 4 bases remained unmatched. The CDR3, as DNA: TGCGCCAGCAGCCAATCCCGGGACAGTAACTATGGCTACACCTTC. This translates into CASSQSRDSNYGYTF.

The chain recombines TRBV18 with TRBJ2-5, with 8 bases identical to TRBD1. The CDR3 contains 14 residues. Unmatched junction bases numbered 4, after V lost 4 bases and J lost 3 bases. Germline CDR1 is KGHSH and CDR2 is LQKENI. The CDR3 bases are TGTGCCAGCTCACGAGGGACAGGCGAAGAGACCCAGTACTTC. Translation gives CASSRGTGEETQYF.

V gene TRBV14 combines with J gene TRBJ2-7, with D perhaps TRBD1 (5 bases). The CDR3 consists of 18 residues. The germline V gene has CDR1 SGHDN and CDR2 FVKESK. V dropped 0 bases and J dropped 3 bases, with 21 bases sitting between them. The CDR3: CASSQDRPTAHQSYEQYF. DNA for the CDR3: TGTGCCAGCAGCCAAGATCGTCCGACAGCCCACCAAAGCTACGAGCAGTACTTC.

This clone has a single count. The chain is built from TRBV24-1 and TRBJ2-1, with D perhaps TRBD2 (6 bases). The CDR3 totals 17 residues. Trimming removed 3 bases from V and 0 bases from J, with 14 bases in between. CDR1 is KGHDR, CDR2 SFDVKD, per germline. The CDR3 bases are TGTGCCACCAGTGATAATTTACGGGAGAGCTCCTACAATGAGCAGTTCTTC. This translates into CATSDNLRESSYNEQFF.

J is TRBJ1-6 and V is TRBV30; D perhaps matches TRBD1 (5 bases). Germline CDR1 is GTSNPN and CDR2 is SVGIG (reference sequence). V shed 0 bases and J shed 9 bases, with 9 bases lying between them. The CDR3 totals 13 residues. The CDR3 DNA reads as TGTGCCTGGAGTGTTCAGGGCTCTTCACCCCTCCACTTT. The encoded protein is CAWSVQGSSPLHF.

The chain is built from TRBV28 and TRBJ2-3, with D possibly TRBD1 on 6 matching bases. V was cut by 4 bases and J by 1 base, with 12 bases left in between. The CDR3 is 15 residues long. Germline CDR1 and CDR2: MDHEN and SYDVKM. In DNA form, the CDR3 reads TGTGCCAGCAGTTGGACGGGGACACGCACAGATACGCAGTATTTT. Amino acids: CASSWTGTRTDTQYF.

CDR3 region: CSVVIAATDTQYF. CDR3 bases: TGCAGCGTTGTCATAGCGGCCACAGATACGCAGTATTTT. The rearrangement links TRBV29-1 to TRBJ2-3, with D possibly being TRBD2 (6 bases). This CDR3 region has 13 residues. Trimming left V 4 bases short and J 2 bases short, with 10 bases between. Looked up from germline, CDR1 is SQVTM and CDR2 is ANQGSEA.

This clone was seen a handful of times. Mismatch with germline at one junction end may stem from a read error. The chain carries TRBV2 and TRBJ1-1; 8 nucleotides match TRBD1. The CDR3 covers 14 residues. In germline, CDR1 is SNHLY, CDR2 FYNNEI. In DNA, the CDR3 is TGTGCCAGCAGTTCATACAGGGGGAACATTGAAGCTTTCTTT. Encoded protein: CASSSYRGNIEAFF.

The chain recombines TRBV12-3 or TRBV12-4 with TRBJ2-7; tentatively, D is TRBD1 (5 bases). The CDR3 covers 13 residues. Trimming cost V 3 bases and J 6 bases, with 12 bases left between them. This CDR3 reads CASSLVQVGEQYF. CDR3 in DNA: TGTGCCAGCAGTTTGGTACAGGTGGGCGAGCAGTACTTC.

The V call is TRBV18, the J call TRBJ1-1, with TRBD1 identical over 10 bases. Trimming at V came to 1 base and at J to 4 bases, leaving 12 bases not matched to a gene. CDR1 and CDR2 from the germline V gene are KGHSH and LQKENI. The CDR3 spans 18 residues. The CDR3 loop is CASSPRSQMDRGSTEAFF. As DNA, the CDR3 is TGTGCCAGCTCACCACGGTCACAGATGGACAGGGGGAGCACTGAAGCTTTCTTT.

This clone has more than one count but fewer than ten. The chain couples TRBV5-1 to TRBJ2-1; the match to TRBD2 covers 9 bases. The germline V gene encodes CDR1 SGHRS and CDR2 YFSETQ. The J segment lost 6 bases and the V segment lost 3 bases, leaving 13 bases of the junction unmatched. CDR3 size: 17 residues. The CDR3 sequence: CASSWGGLAGSLNEQFF. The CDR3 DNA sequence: TGCGCCAGCAGCTGGGGAGGGCTAGCGGGAAGCCTCAATGAGCAGTTCTTC. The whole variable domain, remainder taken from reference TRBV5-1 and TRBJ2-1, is KAGVTQTPRYLIKTRGQQVTLSCSPISGHRSVSWYQQTPGQGLQFLFEYFSETQRNKGNFPGRFSGRQFSNSRSEMNVSTLELGDSALYLCASSWGGLAGSLNEQFFGPGTRLTVL.

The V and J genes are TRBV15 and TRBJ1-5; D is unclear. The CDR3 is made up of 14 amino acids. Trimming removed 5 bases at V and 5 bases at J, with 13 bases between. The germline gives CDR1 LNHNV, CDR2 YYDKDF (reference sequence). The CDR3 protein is CATSGQRVDQPQHF. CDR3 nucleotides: TGTGCCACCAGCGGCCAGCGGGTAGATCAGCCCCAGCATTTT.

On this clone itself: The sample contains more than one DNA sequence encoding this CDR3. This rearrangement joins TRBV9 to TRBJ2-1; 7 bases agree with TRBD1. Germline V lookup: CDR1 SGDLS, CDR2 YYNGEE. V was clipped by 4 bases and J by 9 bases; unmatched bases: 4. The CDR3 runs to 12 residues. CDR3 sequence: CASSLGGGEQFF. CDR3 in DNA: TGTGCCAGCAGCTTAGGGGGCGGTGAGCAGTTCTTC.

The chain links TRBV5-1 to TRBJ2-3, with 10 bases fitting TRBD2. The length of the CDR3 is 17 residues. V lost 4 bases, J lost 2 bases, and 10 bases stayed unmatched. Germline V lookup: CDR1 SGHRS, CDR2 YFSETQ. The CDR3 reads CASSLRTSGGNTDTQYF. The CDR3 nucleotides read TGCGCCAGCAGCCTACGGACTAGCGGAGGAAACACAGATACGCAGTATTTT.

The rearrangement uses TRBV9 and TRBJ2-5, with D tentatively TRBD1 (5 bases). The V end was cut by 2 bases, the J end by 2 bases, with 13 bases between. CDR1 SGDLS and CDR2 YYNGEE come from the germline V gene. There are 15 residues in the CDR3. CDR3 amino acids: CASSVFQGFQETQYF. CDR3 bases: TGTGCCAGCAGCGTTTTCCAGGGCTTTCAAGAGACCCAGTACTTC.

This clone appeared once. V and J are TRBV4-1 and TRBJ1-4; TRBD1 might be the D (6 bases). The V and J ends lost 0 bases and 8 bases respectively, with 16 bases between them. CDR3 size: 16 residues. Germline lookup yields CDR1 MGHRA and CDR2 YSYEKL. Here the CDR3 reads CASSQDRGRGGEKLFF. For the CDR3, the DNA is TGCGCCAGCAGCCAAGATCGGGGCAGGGGAGGGGAAAAACTGTTTTTT.

This CDR3 is CASNLAGVYNEQFF. CDR3 nucleotides: TGTGCCAGCAACCTAGCGGGAGTTTATAATGAGCAGTTCTTC. The chain employs TRBV28 and TRBJ2-1, with 10 nucleotides matching TRBD2. Per germline, CDR1 MDHEN and CDR2 SYDVKM. The CDR3 contains 14 residues. J lost 7 bases, V lost 7 bases, and 7 bases had no gene match.

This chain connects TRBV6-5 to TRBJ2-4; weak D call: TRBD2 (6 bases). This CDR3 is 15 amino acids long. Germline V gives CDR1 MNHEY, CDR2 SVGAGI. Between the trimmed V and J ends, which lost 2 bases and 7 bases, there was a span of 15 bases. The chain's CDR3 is CASSYDLAGKNIQYF. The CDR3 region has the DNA TGTGCCAGCAGTTACGATTTGGCGGGAAAGAACATTCAGTACTTC.